The T cell receptor (beta chain) under discussion was sequenced for a study of long-term antiretroviral therapy in people with HIV. They ran version v3.0 of the immunoSEQ assay at survey level. Sequencing had a target that covered about 40,000-55,000 T-cell genomes per sample. The method was immunoSEQ multiplex PCR; TCRdb's version includes in-frame clones alone and lacks a portion of them. The table shows about 20,000 clones, with 90% occurring only once. The CDR3 spans 15 residues. Trimming removed 6 bases from V and 0 bases from J, with 12 bases in between. Germline lookup yields CDR1 MNHEY and CDR2 SVGAGI. The cryopreserved samples used held about 1-10 million PBMC prior to extraction of DNA.

The sample was unsorted PBMCs, taken 4.4 years before starting antiretroviral therapy. The clonotype was recovered from a woman aged 25 to 39 with HIV. The rearrangement joins TRBV6-5 to TRBJ2-1, with a tentative D call TRBD1 (6 bases). The CDR3 nucleotides are TGTGCCAGCAGCGGGACACTGAGCTCCTACAATGAGCAGTTCTTC. Its translation is CASSGTLSSYNEQFF.